The 26 T cell receptor beta chains below come from one sample, sequenced in a study of identical twins. TCRdb reprocessed the 5' RACE reads with MiXCR, giving one entry per CDR3 protein. The data show fewer than 800,000 distinct CDR3 sequences, about 7.1% seen once. In addition, the sample was reused for a study of yellow fever vaccine responses in identical twins.

Sequencing was carried out using PBMCs. The receptors were sampled from a young woman in good health.

Many counts were recorded for this clonotype. The chain has TRBV29-1 and TRBJ2-3, with D tentatively TRBD2 (6 bases). This CDR3 is 15 amino acids long. From germline, CDR1 is SQVTM and CDR2 ANQGSEA. Trimming pared 6 bases from V and 0 bases from J, leaving 16 bases between. The CDR3 sequence: CSVQEGTASTDTQYF. The DNA of the CDR3 is TGCAGCGTCCAGGAGGGCACCGCTAGCACAGATACGCAGTATTTT.

This clonotype was seen many times. The rearrangement links TRBV7-2 to TRBJ2-3; TRBD2 matches at 10 bases. J lost 2 bases, V lost 4 bases, and 6 bases had no gene match. The germline V gene has CDR1 SGHTA and CDR2 FQGNSA. The CDR3 has 16 amino acids. CDR3 sequence (DNA): TGTGCCAGCAGCTCAAGAAGCGGGAGGGACACAGATACGCAGTATTTT. This gives the protein CASSSRSGRDTDTQYF.

The table lists this clonotype with a few counts. The chain carries TRBV20-1 and TRBJ2-3, with a possible D match to TRBD2 (6 bases). This CDR3 has 14 amino acids. V was shortened by 6 bases and J by 1 base, with 14 bases between the two germline ends. Germline V gene lookup returns CDR1 DFQATT and CDR2 SNEGSKA (reference sequence). The CDR3 reads CSATLAEGTDTQYF. In nucleotides, the CDR3 is TGCAGTGCAACACTAGCAGAGGGCACAGATACGCAGTATTTT.

The chain is built from TRBV29-1 and TRBJ2-3; unclear D gene. The CDR3 is 13 amino acids. Deletions cut 3 bases from V and 6 bases from J, with 13 bases between. Germline V gives CDR1 SQVTM, CDR2 ANQGSEA. The CDR3 DNA follows: TGCAGCGTTGACTACTTGGCTACGGATACGCAGTATTTT. It codes for CSVDYLATDTQYF.

This clonotype was detected only a few times. The V call is TRBV11-2, the J call TRBJ2-5, with TRBD2 as a possible D gene (5 bases). Between the trimmed V and J ends, which lost 0 bases and 0 bases, there was a span of 11 bases. Germline CDR1 reads SGHAT; CDR2 reads FQNNGV. The CDR3 extends over 16 amino acids. The CDR3 region has the DNA TGTGCCAGCAGCTTAGAGCTGGGAGACTACCAAGAGACCCAGTACTTC. It is translated as CASSLELGDYQETQYF.

J is TRBJ1-6 and V is TRBV4-1; D is possibly TRBD1 (6 bases). In germline, CDR1 is MGHRA, CDR2 YSYEKL. The germline V and J ends were trimmed by 7 bases and 7 bases, with 20 bases remaining between them. CDR3 size: 16 residues. CDR3 nucleotides: TGCGCCAGCAATAATATGGGCAGGGGCCTCAATTCACCCCTCCACTTT. Amino acids: CASNNMGRGLNSPLHF.

This chain connects TRBV6-4 to TRBJ2-4; perhaps TRBD2 as D (5 bases). The germline V and J ends were trimmed by 9 bases and 0 bases, with 15 bases remaining between them. Germline V gives CDR1 MRHNA, CDR2 SNTAGT. This CDR3 is built from 15 residues. This chain's CDR3 is CARRKGELAKNIQYF. The CDR3 coding sequence is TGTGCCAGGAGGAAGGGAGAACTAGCCAAAAACATTCAGTACTTC.

This chain connects TRBV20-1 to TRBJ2-1, with a possible D match to TRBD2 (6 bases). CDR3 size: 13 residues. Trimming shortened V by 6 bases and J by 7 bases, and 16 bases separated the two germline ends. Germline V lookup: CDR1 DFQATT, CDR2 SNEGSKA (reference sequence). CDR3 coding DNA: TGCAGTGCGGACTCACTAGCTGGAAATGAGCAGTTCTTC. It codes for CSADSLAGNEQFF.

The V and J genes are TRBV20-1 and TRBJ2-7; 7 bases match TRBD1. J lost 4 bases, V lost 6 bases, and 3 bases had no gene match. The germline gives CDR1 DFQATT, CDR2 SNEGSKA (reference sequence). CDR3 length: 11 residues. The CDR3: CSATGEYEQYV. CDR3 coding DNA: TGCAGTGCCACAGGGGAGTACGAGCAGTACGTC.

About this clonotype: A read error is likely, as this CDR3 ends without the conserved phenylalanine or tryptophan. This sequence joins TRBV5-1 and TRBJ1-4; TRBD1 might be the D (5 bases). The CDR3 consists of 15 residues. V lost 2 bases and J 4 bases, leaving 12 bases between the germline ends. Germline CDR1 reads SGHRS; CDR2 reads YFSETQ. The CDR3 DNA follows: TGCGCCAGCAGCTTATCCCCCAGGGATAATGAAAAACTGTTTGTT. It yields the protein CASSLSPRDNEKLFV.

The chain employs TRBV20-1 and TRBJ2-7; D might be TRBD2 (6 bases). Germline CDR1 is DFQATT and CDR2 is SNEGSKA (reference sequence). The CDR3 totals 16 residues. The V end was cut by 2 bases, the J end by 0 bases, with 17 bases between. CDR3 in amino acids: CSARSLLGSGSYEQYF. In DNA, the CDR3 is TGCAGTGCTAGATCCCTGTTGGGTAGCGGCTCCTACGAGCAGTACTTC.

This clonotype was counted only a few times. This chain joins TRBV29-1 and TRBJ2-5; 7 nucleotides align to TRBD1. V gave up 3 bases and J gave up 2 bases; unmatched junction bases: 6. CDR3 length equals 14 residues. Germline V lookup: CDR1 SQVTM, CDR2 ANQGSEA. CDR3 sequence (DNA): TGCAGCGTTGACGGGACAGTCCCACAAGAGACCCAGTACTTC. This codes for CSVDGTVPQETQYF.

This clonotype has a count of ten or more. The CDR3 here is CASSPSGPNTGELFF. The CDR3 nucleotides read TGTGCCAGCAGCCCTAGCGGACCGAACACCGGGGAGCTGTTTTTT. J is TRBJ2-2 and V is TRBV5-5, with 7 bases that match TRBD2. The V segment lost 4 bases and the J segment 0 bases; nucleotides outside the gene matches: 3. CDR1 is SGHKS, CDR2 YYEKEE, per germline (reference sequence). The CDR3 has 15 amino acids. Combining the CDR3 with reference TRBV5-5 and TRBJ2-2 gives the whole variable domain DAGVTQSPTHLIKTRGQQVTLRCSPISGHKSVSWYQQVLGQGPQFIFQYYEKEERGRGNFPDRFSARQFPNYSSELNVNALLLGDSALYLCASSPSGPNTGELFFGEGSRLTVL.

V gene TRBV12-3 or TRBV12-4 combines with J gene TRBJ2-7; D possibly corresponds to TRBD2 (6 bases). The CDR3 runs to 15 residues. Trimming took off 5 bases at V and 2 bases at J, with 16 bases between the two ends. The CDR3 DNA sequence: TGTGCCAGCAGTCCAACGGGAGCTTCGACCTACGAGCAGTACTTC. Translation: CASSPTGASTYEQYF.

This sequence joins TRBV19 and TRBJ1-5; D is unclear. V lost 5 bases and J lost 0, with 11 bases in between. CDR3 length equals 15 residues. Germline V lookup: CDR1 LNHDA, CDR2 SQIVND (reference sequence). The CDR3: CASSRVEDSNQPQHF. The CDR3 DNA sequence: TGTGCCAGTAGTCGGGTGGAGGATAGCAATCAGCCCCAGCATTTT.

This chain uses TRBV6-1 with TRBJ2-1; D is unresolved. Germline CDR1 reads MNHNS; CDR2 reads SASEGT. This CDR3 comprises 16 residues. Between the trimmed V and J ends, which lost 6 bases and 0 bases, there was a span of 15 bases. In nucleotides, the CDR3 is TGTGCCAGCAGACTTGGACCAACCCCCTCCTACAATGAGCAGTTCTTC. It is translated as CASRLGPTPSYNEQFF.

This clonotype was recorded many times. This chain connects TRBV24-1 to TRBJ2-1; 8 bases are a match to TRBD2. Germline V gene data show CDR1 as KGHDR and CDR2 as SFDVKD. This CDR3 is 14 amino acids long. V was pared by 4 bases and J by 6 bases, with 4 bases of the junction left unmatched. The CDR3 here is CATSDSSGSNEQFF. In nucleotides, the CDR3 is TGTGCCACCAGTGACTCCAGCGGGAGCAATGAGCAGTTCTTC.

This clonotype was detected many times. The chain employs TRBV3-1 and TRBJ2-5; D remains unclear. Trimming took 1 base from V and 5 from J, leaving 8 bases between them. Germline V CDR1 and CDR2: LGHDT, YNNKEL (reference sequence). The CDR3 extends over 13 amino acids. Written as DNA, the CDR3 is TGTGCCAGCAGCCAAGGAGTCTGGGAGACCCAGTACTTC. Its protein product is CASSQGVWETQYF.

J is TRBJ2-7 and V is TRBV9; D uncertain. From germline, CDR1 is SGDLS and CDR2 YYNGEE. This CDR3 is built from 14 residues. V was pared by 4 bases and J by 4 bases, with 15 bases between. As DNA, the CDR3 is TGTGCCAGCAGCTTAGGGTCAGTACCTTACGAGCAGTACGTC. This sequence encodes CASSLGSVPYEQYV.

This clonotype came up many times. The chain links TRBV12-3 or TRBV12-4 to TRBJ2-3; D not resolved. V lost 7 bases, J lost 4 bases, and 9 bases lay in between. The CDR3 has 12 residues. CDR3 residues: CASKGGPDTQYF. Here the CDR3 DNA reads TGTGCCAGCAAAGGCGGCCCAGATACGCAGTATTTT.

The sample holds a few counts of this clonotype. The gene calls are TRBV28 and TRBJ2-3; D is ambiguous. Trimming stripped 3 bases from V and 4 bases from J, with 5 bases between. This CDR3 is built from 12 residues. Germline lookup yields CDR1 MDHEN and CDR2 SYDVKM. The chain's CDR3 is CASSFKPDTQYF. The CDR3 DNA follows: TGTGCCAGCAGTTTCAAGCCAGATACGCAGTATTTT.

V usage is TRBV20-1 and J usage is TRBJ2-7; TRBD2 is a possible D gene (5 bases). The CDR3 runs to 12 residues. V lost 1 base, J lost 2 bases, and 6 bases lay in between. Germline V gives CDR1 DFQATT, CDR2 SNEGSKA (reference sequence). The CDR3 sequence is CSARGGPYEQYV. CDR3 sequence (DNA): TGCAGTGCTAGAGGAGGGCCCTACGAGCAGTACGTC.

This clonotype was detected many times. The CDR3 loop reads CATSRVAQGIAKNIQYF. The CDR3 coding sequence is TGTGCCACCAGCAGAGTGGCGCAGGGGATAGCCAAAAACATTCAGTACTTC. V is TRBV15 and J is TRBJ2-4; D is perhaps TRBD1 (6 bases). Deletions cut 1 base from V and 0 bases from J, with 13 bases between. In germline, CDR1 is LNHNV, CDR2 YYDKDF (reference sequence). The CDR3 is 17 residues long.

This clonotype was recorded a few times. V usage is TRBV5-1 and J usage is TRBJ2-3, with D possibly TRBD2 on 5 matching bases. V was trimmed by 1 base and J by 5 bases, leaving 14 bases between them. The CDR3 length is 15 residues. Germline-derived CDR1 and CDR2 are SGHRS and YFSETQ. CDR3 nucleotides: TGCGCCAGCAGCTTGAAGAGGGAGTCTGGAGATACGCAGTATTTT. Translating gives CASSLKRESGDTQYF. The full variable domain, in which reference TRBV5-1 and TRBJ2-3 provide the parts outside the CDR3, is KAGVTQTPRYLIKTRGQQVTLSCSPISGHRSVSWYQQTPGQGLQFLFEYFSETQRNKGNFPGRFSGRQFSNSRSEMNVSTLELGDSALYLCASSLKRESGDTQYFGPGTRLTVL.

This clonotype was seen more than once but under ten times. The chain has TRBV10-3 and TRBJ2-7, with D unclear. Germline V gene lookup returns CDR1 ENHRY and CDR2 SYGVKD. V lost 3 bases and J lost 3, with 12 bases in between. The CDR3 extends over 14 amino acids. This CDR3 reads CAISEPSEIYEQYF. The CDR3, as DNA: TGTGCCATCAGTGAACCCTCAGAAATCTACGAGCAGTACTTC.

This clonotype occurred many times. CDR3 DNA: TGTGCCAGCAGCTACGCAGGGTGGAACTATGGCTACACCTTC. It codes for CASSYAGWNYGYTF. The chain uses TRBV7-9 and TRBJ1-2, with D possibly TRBD1 on 5 matching bases. The V end lost 4 bases, the J end lost 2 bases, and 11 bases lay between the germline ends. The germline CDR1 and CDR2 sequences are SEHNR and FQNEAQ (reference sequence). This CDR3 has 14 amino acids.